This TCR beta chain was sequenced in a study of cytomegalovirus exposure and HLA in healthy donors listed by TCRdb under 2017. The study in broad terms: An earlier analysis of about 560 of the donors reported roughly 300 Gb of sequence data and 95 million to 120 million unique TCR beta sequences obtained from about 179 million T cells. An early release covering approximately 600 HLA-typed donors comprised around 300 gigabases of sequencing data and tens of millions of unique TCR sequences. Of the 398 genotyped donors, 65% to 90% fell in the genetic ancestry cluster associated with self-reported Caucasian donors. The aim of the study was to test whether cataloging public T cell receptors could identify signatures of past pathogen exposure. The study profiled the T cell repertoires of approximately 700 subjects by immunosequencing and related them to cytomegalovirus serostatus. A separate validation cohort of roughly 120 different subjects was used in addition to the 666-subject first cohort. To predict cytomegalovirus infection status, the study combined high-throughput TCR immunosequencing, statistical association of individual TCRs with disease status, and machine learning. To study patterns of TCR occurrence, a later analysis re-analyzed previously published TCR beta repertoires from just over 650 donors and added high-resolution HLA genotyping. In the later analysis, no new phenotypic data were used to find candidate immune exposures; instead, reliance was placed on TCR beta sequences and their occurrence across donors. In an earlier analysis of 587 of the donors, high-throughput TCR beta sequencing was used to judge whether each TCR beta V gene segment behaved as functional or pseudogenic. Alongside the repertoire data, information on donor age, sex, ethnicity and CMV serostatus was compiled. Genome-wide SNP genotypes for about 65% of the roughly 670 donors were used in a later genetic analysis, which treated that subset as a discovery cohort. All discovery cohort repertoires had been generated on a single sequencing platform. Class I and class II HLA loci were covered by the typing at four-digit resolution. Typing coverage varied by locus: about 620-640 donors for A, B, C, DRB1 and DQB1; roughly 500 for DQA1; 606 for DPA1; roughly 450 for DPB1. Because of strong linkage in the cohort, a handful of DR-DQ haplotypes were treated as single units for association and clustering. On average, roughly 250,000 unique TCR beta nucleotide sequences were sequenced per donor among about 400 genotyped donors of the cohort, with 15% to 20% of those sequences being non-productive.

Study-wide findings and limitations: A later analysis associated 16,951 TCR beta sequences with specific HLA alleles at a false discovery rate of 0.05. Several of the top co-occurrence clusters appeared to be linked to parvovirus B19, influenza, CMV and Epstein-Barr virus, according to a later analysis. Linkage disequilibrium might explain the correlated functional status among segregating V segments, but an unknown experimental factor could not be excluded. In vitro tests confirmed that a few of the cytomegalovirus-associated TCR beta chains recognize cytomegalovirus antigens. A further reported finding was that TCR beta sequences accurately predicted the HLA-A and HLA-B alleles for most subjects in the first cohort. It was suggested by the authors that the approach could potentially be generalized to other disease states and immunological phenotypes. This cohort had only TCR beta chains sequenced, and the lack of alpha or paired-chain data limited which features could be detected. When HLA alleles, especially DR and DQ, strongly co-occurred, TCR associations were difficult to assign to individual alleles. A later analysis found that TCR association rates varied across HLA loci, with DRB1 alleles showing the most associated TCRs and HLA-C alleles the fewest. Sequencing depth was assumed to be roughly uniform across donors in the presence/absence analyses, though that assumption may not hold. Cytomegalovirus status was reported to be diagnosed by the classifier with high specificity and sensitivity in both the original and validation cohorts. V-gene and J-gene trimming of TCR beta chains was associated with a missense DCLRE1C variant in a later genetic analysis, and the association was replicated in an independent cohort. The study gave a list of roughly 150 TCR beta chains associated with cytomegalovirus. A later analysis found that HLA-associated TCR beta chains were more clonally expanded and had lower generation probabilities than equally common non-associated chains. According to a later analysis, most CMV-associated TCR beta chains appeared to be HLA-restricted, and the HLA associations seemed to be driven largely by CMV exposure. Across donors, most TCR sequences were observed very rarely, whereas some public TCRs were present in many individuals. Because counts were too low, seventeen rarely observed V segments, including chromosome 9 orphons, were left out of the earlier analysis of approximately 500 of the donors. Broadly in line with IMGT annotations, most TCR beta V segments showed up in productive rearrangements about 87% or about 30% of the time in an earlier analysis of about 500 of the donors. For the cohort, immune exposure information was limited to CMV serostatus. Because some donors lacked HLA typing at each locus, the association tests relied only on the typed subset. According to a later genetic analysis, donors in an Asian-associated ancestry cluster had fewer N-insertions in productive TCRs than the approximately 710-donor mean. A cluster of highly shared sequence variants was judged likely to represent a technical artifact of the sequencing pipeline.

Library preparation employed the immunoSEQ multiplex PCR assay. For the multiplex PCR, a mixture combining 60 forward primers for TCR Vbeta segments and 13 reverse primers for TCR Jbeta segments was used. The CDR3 region of rearranged TCR beta genes was amplified from genomic DNA by a multiplex PCR assay. Amplified TCR beta libraries were sequenced as 87-base-pair reads on the Illumina HiSeq System. The paper's data handling went like this. In a later analysis, tens of millions of unique TCR beta chains were counted across the approximately 670 repertoires, and roughly 11 million of these chains were shared by at least two donors. To remove PCR and sequencing errors, raw reads were error-corrected and collapsed into unique sequences using a nearest-neighbor algorithm that merged closely related sequences. Alignment of CDR3 sequences to IMGT reference sequences was used to assign V, D and J gene segments. For a sequence to be retained, at least a six-nucleotide match to both a V gene segment and a J gene segment was required. Rearrangements were classified as productive when the CDR3 lacked stop codons and remained in frame with V and J, and all other rearrangements were classified as non-productive. Following IMGT convention, CDR3 was defined as the stretch from the second conserved V-encoded cysteine up to the conserved J-encoded phenylalanine. Sequences without an unambiguous match to a single V gene segment were excluded from the earlier analysis of about 640 of the donors. In an earlier analysis of almost 600 of the donors, a V segment was called functional when productive rearrangements were above 56.7%, and segregating when the standard deviation between donors exceeded 5%. A statistical classification framework was developed to diagnose cytomegalovirus status using the catalog of TCR beta chain sequences. V and J gene assignment, in a later analysis, came from comparing TCR nucleotide sequences with IMGT/GENE-DB human TR gene sequences. The TCRdist pipeline was used in a later analysis to assign CDR3 sequences and most-parsimonious VDJ recombination scenarios. A later analysis defined each TCR beta chain by its CDR3 amino acid sequence plus V-gene family, and excluded reads lacking a unique V-gene family. A later analysis removed 592 highly shared, low-generation-probability nucleotide sequences to deal with suspected cross-contamination and a sequencing artifact. A later analysis calculated a clonal expansion index for each public chain from normalized within-repertoire ranks of inferred template counts. In a later analysis, generation probabilities were computed using a VDJ recombination model fitted to out-of-frame rearrangements, and the results were checked against IGoR. In a later analysis, hypergeometric tests were used to score TCR-TCR, TCR-HLA and TCR-CMV co-occurrence, with a repertoire-size bias correction applied to TCR pairs. A later analysis estimated false discovery rates by permuting HLA or CMV assignments 20 times. In a later analysis, co-occurring TCRs were grouped using DBSCAN, and TCRdist sequence similarity was added for clustering within HLA-allele-positive subsets. Co-occurrence clustering excluded repertoires with fewer than 30,000 or more than 120,000 public chains, plus five with anomalous nucleotide sharing. TCRdb provides this immuneACCESS table in a form limited to in-frame rearrangements. Some clones are lacking; in checked studies, under half of them reflect an unresolved V gene, and why the rest are absent is not known. The V and J calls and clone size are taken from that table; D and trimming were inferred from the DNA. The sample's table lists a count of 35,000 to 45,000 clones. Around 10% of the sample belongs to the ten largest clones.

On this clone itself: Which antigen it targets is not known.

In total, roughly 670 healthy bone marrow donors made up the cohort. Cohort members were all nominally healthy when sampled, although unrecorded immune exposures were likely present. The donor was CMV seropositive and belonged to the group of 250 to 300 seropositive cohort members. Every donor gave a peripheral blood sample, and the peripheral blood mononuclear cells from that sample were used for TCR beta sequencing. Genomic DNA was extracted from the blood cell samples with the Qiagen DNeasy Blood Extraction Kit. This TCR derives from a man in his forties or fifties in good health and CMV-seropositive. Sequenced input: PBMCs.

The nucleotide sequence reads TGTGCCAGCAGCCAAGGACAGGGATACACTGAAGCTTTCTTT. This translates into CASSQGQGYTEAFF. The rearranged chain carries TRBV11-1 and TRBJ1-1; 8 bases in the middle match TRBD1. Trimming removed 5 bases from V and 3 bases from J; the gene matches leave 5 bases unexplained. The CDR3 runs 14 residues from the cysteine to the phenylalanine. CDR3 DNA is the only sequence kept; it has 42 bases, read in frame from the first base. Via the germline V gene (reference sequence), CDR1 is SGHAT and CDR2 FQDESV.